The rows below give T cell receptor beta chains drawn from one sample of a study of shared clonotypes between healthy human individuals. Using immunoSEQ multiplex PCR, the repertoire was profiled, and TCRdb retains in-frame clones only, with some absent. In the table there are about 1.5 million clones, 95% to 97% of which are singletons. Sequenced material: naive CD4+ T cells sorted from blood. Receptors originate from a man aged 25 to 40 in good health. Each CDR3 is given with its conserved first and last residue. A D gene is named only where the DNA matches it firmly. The size entry is marked missing in some rows and otherwise reads once, few, many or a size class.

J | D | V | size | DNA | CDR3
TRBJ1-3 | - | TRBV6-4 | - | TGTGCCAGCAGTGACCGGGGCAGGGTCTCTGGAAACACCATATATTTT | CASSDRGRVSGNTIYF
TRBJ2-2 | - | TRBV28 | - | TGTGCCAGCGGGACCCCCAACACCGGGGAGCTGTTTTTT | CASGTPNTGELFF
TRBJ2-6 | - | TRBV5-1 | - | TGCGCCAGCAGCTTCTCCGGGGCCAACGTCCTGACTTTC | CASSFSGANVLTF
TRBJ2-5 | - | TRBV5-4 | - | TGTGCCAGCAGCTTGGAACCCCAAGAGACCCAGTACTTC | CASSLEPQETQYF
TRBJ2-1 | - | TRBV5-6 | - | TGTGCCAGCAGCTTCCACAGGGCTGGCGGCCATGAGCAGTTCTTC | CASSFHRAGGHEQFF
TRBJ1-5 | - | TRBV28 | - | TGTGCCAGCAGTCCGAAAACAGACCTCTATAGCAATCAGCCCCAGCATTTT | CASSPKTDLYSNQPQHF
TRBJ1-1 | - | TRBV28 | - | TGTGCCACGCACAGGGATCTTGGTGAAGCTTTCTTT | CATHRDLGEAFF
TRBJ2-1 | - | TRBV5-4 | - | TGTGCCAGCAGCTTGGGGGCGACAGGATTCAATGAGCAGTTCTTC | CASSLGATGFNEQFF
TRBJ2-5 | TRBD1 | TRBV5-5 | - | TGTGCCAGCAGCAAAAGACAGGGGCAAGAGACCCAGTACTTC | CASSKRQGQETQYF
TRBJ2-5 | - | TRBV30 | - | TGTGCCTGGAGTCAAGGGGGGGAGACCCAGTACTTC | CAWSQGGETQYF
TRBJ1-3 | - | TRBV6-6 | - | TGTGCCAGCAGTTACCAGGGGAGCTCTGGAAACACCATATATTTT | CASSYQGSSGNTIYF
TRBJ2-3 | TRBD1 | TRBV7-9 | once | TGTGCCAGCAGACGAGCGGGACAGGGGTCAGATACGCAGTATTTT | CASRRAGQGSDTQYF
TRBJ2-5 | - | TRBV6-5 | - | TGTGCCAGCAAGAACATGGAGGCTCAAGAGACCCAGTACTTC | CASKNMEAQETQYF
TRBJ2-7 | - | TRBV28 | - | TGTGCCAGCAGTTTATTATTCTGGGAGCAGTACTTC | CASSLLFWEQYF
TRBJ2-2 | - | TRBV9 | - | TGTGCCAGCAGCGTAGTGGGGGCCGGGGAGCTGTTTTTT | CASSVVGAGELFF
TRBJ2-7 | TRBD2 | TRBV5-4 | - | TGTGCCAGCAGCTCACCCGGGACTAGCGGGAGAGGGCCCTACGAGCAGTACTTC | CASSSPGTSGRGPYEQYF
TRBJ2-5 | - | TRBV21-1 | - | TGTGCCAGCAGCCCTTCGAGGTGGCAGGCCCGAGGGACCCAGTACTTC | CASSPSRWQARGTQYF
TRBJ2-1 | TRBD2 | TRBV5-1 | - | TGCGCCAGCAGCTTAGCGCTAGCGGGACACACCTACAATGAGCAGTTCTTC | CASSLALAGHTYNEQFF
TRBJ2-7 | TRBD2 | TRBV9 | - | TGTGCCAGCAGCCCCGGACTAGCGGACTCCTACGAGCAGTACTTC | CASSPGLADSYEQYF
TRBJ1-5 | TRBD1 | TRBV30 | - | TGTGCCTGGAAAGGGGGCGCGGGTCAGCCCCAGCATTTT | CAWKGGAGQPQHF
TRBJ2-3 | - | TRBV6-6 | - | TGTGCCAGCAGTTACTTAGGCGGGGATGGCACGCAGTATTTT | CASSYLGGDGTQYF
TRBJ1-3 | - | TRBV7-9 | - | TGTGCCGGTGCGGAGGGGGAGACGGGCTCTGGAAACACCATATATTTT | CAGAEGETGSGNTIYF
TRBJ2-3 | TRBD2 | TRBV7-9 | - | TGTGCCAGCAGCCTAGCGGGAGTGGGCACAGATACGCAGTATTTT | CASSLAGVGTDTQYF
TRBJ1-2 | - | TRBV6-5 | - | TGTGCCAGCAGGCCGGGGCAGAGCTATGGCTACACCTTC | CASRPGQSYGYTF
TRBJ2-2 | TRBD2 | TRBV19 | - | TGTGCCAGTAGGACTAGCGGGAGGACCGGGGAGCTGTTTTTT | CASRTSGRTGELFF
TRBJ2-1 | - | TRBV6-5 | - | TGTGCCAGCAGCCGGTACGATGAGCAGTTCTTC | CASSRYDEQFF
TRBJ1-2 | - | TRBV19 | - | TGTGCCAGTAGGGGGATCGGGACGGCCCATGGCTACACCTTC | CASRGIGTAHGYTF
TRBJ1-1 | - | TRBV18 | - | TGTGCCAGCTCACCACTCGAGTACAGGGCCTTCTTT | CASSPLEYRAFF
TRBJ2-1 | - | TRBV20-1 | - | TGCAGTGCGGCCGGTTACAATGAGCAGTTCTTC | CSAAGYNEQFF
TRBJ2-7 | TRBD2 | TRBV5-6 | - | TGTGCCAGCAGCACCCCGGGACTAGGACTCTACGAGCAGTACTTC | CASSTPGLGLYEQYF
TRBJ2-1 | TRBD1 | TRBV5-8 | - | TGTGCCAGCAGCTTGGACAGGGGGCGGTACAATGAGCAGTTCTTC | CASSLDRGRYNEQFF
TRBJ2-2 | TRBD2 | TRBV7-9 | - | TGTGCCAGCAGCCCGGACACGCGACTAGCGGGAGTCACCGGGGAGCTGTTTTTT | CASSPDTRLAGVTGELFF
TRBJ1-4 | - | TRBV7-2 | - | TGTGCCAGCAGCTTAGTTTCGACAGCAACTAATGAAAAACTGTTTTTT | CASSLVSTATNEKLFF
TRBJ2-3 | - | TRBV6-5 | once | TGTGCCAGCAGTTACGAGGGGGGGCGCCATTCAGATACGCAGTATTTT | CASSYEGGRHSDTQYF
TRBJ2-1 | - | TRBV2 | - | TGTGCCACCTTTCTTTCTTGGAAGTTGAATGAGCAGTTCTTC | CATFLSWKLNEQFF
TRBJ2-5 | TRBD2 | TRBV2 | - | TGTGCCAGCAGTGGAGGGACTAGCGGGAGGGCCTCCTACTTC | CASSGGTSGRASYF
TRBJ1-4 | - | TRBV20-1 | - | TGCAGTGCCCCCCTTGGTGAAAAACTGTTTTTT | CSAPLGEKLFF
TRBJ2-3 | - | TRBV11-3 | - | TGTGCCAGCAGCCACCGGGCAGATACGCAGTATTTT | CASSHRADTQYF
TRBJ2-7 | - | TRBV5-4 | - | TGTGCCAGCAGCCTGGGGGGATTCTCCTACGAGCAGTACTTC | CASSLGGFSYEQYF
TRBJ1-5 | - | TRBV5-1 | - | TGCGCCAGCAGCTTGGCGGGTACTCCCAATCAGCCCCAGCATTTT | CASSLAGTPNQPQHF
TRBJ2-5 | - | TRBV5-4 | - | TGTGCCAGCAGCTTGGCAGGCGCGGTAGAGACCCAGTACTTC | CASSLAGAVETQYF
TRBJ2-3 | - | TRBV2 | - | TGTGCCAGTCTGTGGCGTGTTGGCACAGATACGCAGTATTTT | CASLWRVGTDTQYF
TRBJ2-7 | - | TRBV5-6 | - | TGTGCCAGCAGCTTGTTCAGGGACCTAATCAAGAGCTACGAGCAGTACTTC | CASSLFRDLIKSYEQYF
TRBJ2-3 | TRBD2 | TRBV5-4 | - | TGTGCCAGCAGCCATGCCAAACTAGCGGAAGACACAGATACGCAGTATTTT | CASSHAKLAEDTDTQYF
TRBJ2-1 | TRBD2 | TRBV19 | - | TGTGCCAGTAGGGGACTAGCGGGGCGGGGGTACAATGAGCAGTTCTTC | CASRGLAGRGYNEQFF
TRBJ2-1 | - | TRBV5-4 | - | TGTGCCAGCAGCTCCGGCAGGCGGTACAATGAGCAGTTCTTC | CASSSGRRYNEQFF